A selection of T cell receptor beta chains follows, all from one sample in a study of T cell repertoires in cytomegalovirus infection. TCRdb reprocessed the reads with MiXCR, giving one entry per CDR3 protein. The sample lists fewer than 1,000,000 distinct CDR3 sequences, approximately 30% occurring once. Their specific antigens are unknown. Sequenced here: cultured CD8+ T cells from PBMCs, sampled from culture after CMV antigen stimulation. These receptors all come from a human donor in good health (CMV status not recorded). Some clones in this sample may be carry-over from other donors' samples. Both conserved end residues are part of each CDR3. The order of the fields is clone size, D gene, V gene, J gene, CDR3 DNA, CDR3 protein. The D gene is left open where the match is weak. Only part of the rows carry a size: once, few, many, or a class if the clone is expanded.

>NA|NA|TRBV7-9|TRBJ1-2
TGTGCCAGCAGCCCGGACTTGCGCTACACCTTC
CASSPDLRYTF
>few|TRBD2|TRBV4-1|TRBJ2-3
TGCGCCAGCAGCCAGCTGTCCGCTAGCGGGGGGACAGATACGCAGTATTTT
CASSQLSASGGTDTQYF
>few|TRBD2|TRBV7-9|TRBJ2-3
TGTGCCAGCAGCTTAGGGGTCGGGGGGGCCGTCGATACGCAGTATTTT
CASSLGVGGAVDTQYF
>few|TRBD2|TRBV6-6|TRBJ2-5
TGTGCCACGAACCTTCCTAGCGGCCCTATATGGGAGACCCAGTACTTC
CATNLPSGPIWETQYF
>many|TRBD1|TRBV6-6|TRBJ2-7
TGTGCCAGCAGTTACTCTTGGACAGGTGGCTCCTACGAGCAGTACTTC
CASSYSWTGGSYEQYF
>few|TRBD1|TRBV6-6|TRBJ2-3
TGTGCCAGCAGCCACCGGACAGGAGATACAGATACGCAGTATTTT
CASSHRTGDTDTQYF
>few|NA|TRBV5-4|TRBJ1-1
TGTGCCAGCAGACACTCGGGGGGGGACACTGAAGCTTTCTTT
CASRHSGGDTEAFF
>many|NA|TRBV6-1|TRBJ2-2
TGTGCCAGCACCACCAAGCCGGGGACCACCGGGGAGCTGTTTTTT
CASTTKPGTTGELFF
>NA|NA|TRBV6-1|TRBJ1-6
TGTGCCAGCAGTGAAGGGACAGTCCTCAATTCACCCCTCCACTTT
CASSEGTVLNSPLHF
>many|TRBD1|TRBV7-9|TRBJ1-1
TGTGCCAGCAGCTTCCATACAGGGGAGGGAACTGAAGCTTTCTTT
CASSFHTGEGTEAFF
>NA|TRBD1|TRBV5-8|TRBJ2-4
TGTGCCAGCAGCTTGCAGGGGGAATCGCCGGCCAAAAACATTCAGTACTTC
CASSLQGESPAKNIQYF
>few|TRBD2|TRBV6-5|TRBJ2-7
TGTGCCAGCAGTTACGGCGGGGGGGCCACCTACGAGCAGTACTTC
CASSYGGGATYEQYF
>few|NA|TRBV5-5|TRBJ1-5
TGTGCCAGCAGCTTACCCCCGGGACAAGGACGAGTAAAGGATCAGCCCCAGCATTTT
CASSLPPGQGRVKDQPQHF
>NA|TRBD2|TRBV13|TRBJ2-5
TGTGCCAGCAGCCAACTCCGGGGGGACCAAGAGACCCAGTACTTC
CASSQLRGDQETQYF
>NA|TRBD2|TRBV7-9|TRBJ2-1
TGTGTCAGCAGCACACTAGCGGGGGGCTACAATGAGCAGTTCTTC
CVSSTLAGGYNEQFF
>few|NA|TRBV7-9|TRBJ1-4
TGTGCCAGCAGCTTAGATCCTAATGAAAAACTGTTTTTT
CASSLDPNEKLFF
>few|NA|TRBV7-9|TRBJ2-1
TGTGCCAGCAGCCCGCCGGGGTGGGGAAGCTCCTACAATGAGCAGTTCTTC
CASSPPGWGSSYNEQFF
>NA|NA|TRBV7-9|TRBJ1-1
TGTGCCAGCAGCCCAGGTCGGCAGACTGAAGCTTTCTTT
CASSPGRQTEAFF
>NA|NA|TRBV12-3/TRBV12-4|TRBJ2-1
TGTGCCAGCAGTTTAAAGGGTTCACGCTACAATGAGCAGTTCTTC
CASSLKGSRYNEQFF
>many|TRBD2|TRBV7-9|TRBJ2-5
TGTGCCAGCAGCCCTAGACTAGCGGGGGCCGAAGAGACCCAGTACTTC
CASSPRLAGAEETQYF
>few|NA|TRBV12-3/TRBV12-4|TRBJ1-1
TGTGCCAGCACCCTGGGTCTTTCTGAAGCTTTCTTT
CASTLGLSEAFF
>NA|NA|TRBV2|TRBJ1-1
TGTGCCAGCAGTGAAGGAGAGAAGGGAAGAGGATTTGAAGCTTTCTTT
CASSEGEKGRGFEAFF
>NA|NA|TRBV6-2/TRBV6-3|TRBJ1-1
TGTGCCACCTCCTTGGGCAGTTACACTGAAGCTTTCTTT
CATSLGSYTEAFF
>NA|NA|TRBV7-9|TRBJ2-7
TGTGCCAGCAGCTATGACACCGCTTTCGAGCAGTACTTC
CASSYDTAFEQYF
>NA|NA|TRBV5-6|TRBJ1-1
TGTGCCAGCAGCAGACACCCGAACACTGAAGCTTTCTTT
CASSRHPNTEAFF
>NA|NA|TRBV27|TRBJ1-5
TGTGCCAGCGGGTGGGGGGCAGACAATCAGCCCCAGCATTTT
CASGWGADNQPQHF
>many|NA|TRBV7-9|TRBJ2-2
TGTGCCAGCAGCTCATCATCACAGGGTCGTCTTACCGGGGAGCTGTTTTTT
CASSSSSQGRLTGELFF
>NA|NA|TRBV4-1|TRBJ2-1
TGCGCCAGCAGCCAAGTAGGGTCCGCCGGGAATGAGCAGTTCTTC
CASSQVGSAGNEQFF
>NA|NA|TRBV5-1|TRBJ2-2
TGCGCCAGCAGGGGGCCGAGTACCGGGGAGCTGTTTTTT
CASRGPSTGELFF
>many|NA|TRBV7-8|TRBJ1-3
TGTGCCAGCAGCTTAGACTGGGGCAGAAACACCATATATTTT
CASSLDWGRNTIYF
>few|TRBD2|TRBV5-1|TRBJ2-3
TGTGCCAGCAGCTTCACAAGCGGGGGGGCGAGAAGCACAGATACGCAGTATTTT
CASSFTSGGARSTDTQYF
>few|NA|TRBV27|TRBJ1-4
TGTGCCAGCAGTTTATCAGGGGCGCCCGGGGAAAAACTGTTTTTT
CASSLSGAPGEKLFF
>NA|NA|TRBV14|TRBJ2-3
TGTGCCAGCAGCCAAGATATACCCCCAGATACGCAGTATTTT
CASSQDIPPDTQYF
>NA|NA|TRBV6-5|TRBJ1-1
TGTGCCAGCAGTTACTCATCGGACATCCCTGAAGCTTTCTTT
CASSYSSDIPEAFF
>many|TRBD1|TRBV7-2|TRBJ1-5
TGTGCCAGCAGCTTAACAGGGGGTAGCAATCAGCCCCAGCATTTT
CASSLTGGSNQPQHF
>few|NA|TRBV12-3/TRBV12-4|TRBJ1-2
TGTGCCAGCAGCCCCGGCAGGTTCGGCCTTTATGGCTACACCTTC
CASSPGRFGLYGYTF
>NA|TRBD1|TRBV13|TRBJ2-7
TGTGCCAGCAGCTATGGTACGGGACAGGTCATTTTC
CASSYGTGQVIF
>NA|NA|TRBV6-2/TRBV6-3|TRBJ1-2
TGTGCCAGCAGTCGGACAGCGTTCGTGGCTAACTATGGCTACACCTTC
CASSRTAFVANYGYTF
>NA|TRBD1|TRBV5-1|TRBJ2-1
TGCGCCAGCAGTCGCCGGGACAGGGGGCGGAATGAGCAGTTCTTC
CASSRRDRGRNEQFF
>NA|NA|TRBV6-5|TRBJ2-5
TGTGCCAGCAGTTACGTCGGCCTGCAAGAGACCCAGTACTTC
CASSYVGLQETQYF
>NA|TRBD1|TRBV12-3/TRBV12-4|TRBJ2-2
TGTGCCAGCAGTCCCGCGGACAGGGACCCCGGGGAGCTGTTTTTT
CASSPADRDPGELFF
>few|NA|TRBV4-1|TRBJ2-3
TGCGCCAGCAGCCAAGCAGGGGGGGCAGATACGCAGTATTTT
CASSQAGGADTQYF
>few|NA|TRBV19|TRBJ2-6
TGTGCCAGTAGTTCCTCGAGGACCAGCTCTGGGGCCAACGTCCTGACTTTC
CASSSSRTSSGANVLTF
>many|NA|TRBV12-3/TRBV12-4|TRBJ2-3
TGTGCCAGCAGTGCAAGCCACAGCAAGGGGCAGTATTTT
CASSASHSKGQYF
>few|NA|TRBV6-1|TRBJ2-7
TGTGCCAGCGTGCTCCGAGTCGGCGCCTACGAGCAGTACTTC
CASVLRVGAYEQYF
>few|NA|TRBV24-1|TRBJ2-1
TGTGCCACCAGTGCCACAGGACTTAAGGGGAATGAGCAGTTCTTC
CATSATGLKGNEQFF
>many|TRBD2|TRBV7-6|TRBJ2-1
TGTGCCAGCAGCTTAGGAACTAGCGGGGGTACCTCGTCCAATGAGCAGTTCTTC
CASSLGTSGGTSSNEQFF
>NA|NA|TRBV7-4|TRBJ2-5
TGTGCCAGCGAAAAAGGGATACAAGAGACCCAGTACTTC
CASEKGIQETQYF
>many|NA|TRBV6-5|TRBJ1-1
TGTGCCAGCAGTTACTCGGCTACAGGGTTTGAATACACTGAAGCTTTCTTT
CASSYSATGFEYTEAFF
>few|NA|TRBV12-5|TRBJ2-3
TGTGCTAGTGGTCCCACCCTAGGAGATACGCAGTATTTT
CASGPTLGDTQYF
>NA|NA|TRBV4-2|TRBJ1-1
TGTGCCAGCAGCCAAGAGGCACTGGGGAACACTGAAGCTTTCTTT
CASSQEALGNTEAFF
>NA|TRBD2|TRBV5-6|TRBJ2-5
TGTGCCAGCAGCCGCGGGACTAGCGGGGGTCCCGAGACCCAGTACTTC
CASSRGTSGGPETQYF
>NA|NA|TRBV15|TRBJ1-5
TGTGCCACAAGAGGGGGCAATCAGCCCCAGCATTTT
CATRGGNQPQHF
>many|NA|TRBV7-6|TRBJ2-7
TGTGCCAGCAGCTTGTCTTCTGCAGGGGACGAGCAGTACTTC
CASSLSSAGDEQYF
>NA|NA|TRBV27|TRBJ2-5
TGTGCCAGCAGTTTATCGGGGGCGTTCCAAGAGACCCAGTACTTC
CASSLSGAFQETQYF